The next 2 T cell receptor beta chains were all read from a single sample in a study of T cells in localized non-small cell lung cancer. The method was immunoSEQ multiplex PCR; TCRdb's version includes in-frame clones alone and lacks a portion of them. Of 26,000 or so clones detected, 70% to 90% appear once; the ten largest clones hold roughly an eighth. Here the sequenced sample was peripheral blood, taken before any cancer treatment. The receptors come from an older female donor with stage II squamous cell lung carcinoma.

The gene calls are TRBV7-6 and TRBJ2-1; 7 nucleotides align to TRBD2. V dropped 5 bases and J dropped 4; count of bases not matched to a gene: 5. This CDR3 spans 14 amino acids. Germline loops: CDR1 SGHVS, CDR2 FNYEAQ. The CDR3 region is CASSVREVYNEQFF. The CDR3 coding sequence is TGTGCCAGCAGCGTACGGGAGGTTTACAATGAGCAGTTCTTC.

This rearrangement joins TRBV5-1 to TRBJ2-5, with a weak D call TRBD1 (5 bases). CDR1 SGHRS and CDR2 YFSETQ come from the germline V gene. The V gene lost 2 bases and the J gene lost 0 bases, with 8 bases spanning the gap. The CDR3 has 14 residues. Written as DNA, the CDR3 is TGCGCCAGCAGCTTACAGGAGTACCAAGAGACCCAGTACTTC. Residues: CASSLQEYQETQYF. Full variable domain (remainder filled in from reference TRBV5-1 and TRBJ2-5): KAGVTQTPRYLIKTRGQQVTLSCSPISGHRSVSWYQQTPGQGLQFLFEYFSETQRNKGNFPGRFSGRQFSNSRSEMNVSTLELGDSALYLCASSLQEYQETQYFGPGTRLLVL.